This T cell receptor (beta chain) was retrieved from a study of blood T cells in healthy people across ages. To note about this clonotype: Its specificity is not known.

Primers used in a second PCR of about 6 to 11 cycles were a sample-barcoded 5' primer and a J-beta primer mix. Sequencing of every sample gave 2.5 million or more CDR3-containing paired-end reads. TCRdb independently ran MiXCR on the 5' RACE reads; one entry per CDR3 protein. The repertoire holds about 1.5 million distinct CDR3 sequences, 35% to 45% seen once, with 7.9% in the top ten. Study-level points and caveats: It was held that the diversity estimates obtained from one million T cells were underestimates.

Extraction of total RNA produced a minimum of 6 micrograms from each sample. This TCR was recovered from a woman aged 18 to 35 in good health. The sample comprised blood.

The DNA for the CDR3 is TGCAGTGCTAGAGACTTGGGACCTTGGGAGACCCAGTACTTC. Translating gives CSARDLGPWETQYF. This chain joins TRBV20-1 and TRBJ2-5; TRBD1 or TRBD2 may be the D gene (5 bases each). This CDR3 region has 14 residues. Germline CDR1 is DFQATT and CDR2 is SNEGSKA (reference sequence). The V end was cut by 0 bases, the J end by 5 bases, with 13 bases between.